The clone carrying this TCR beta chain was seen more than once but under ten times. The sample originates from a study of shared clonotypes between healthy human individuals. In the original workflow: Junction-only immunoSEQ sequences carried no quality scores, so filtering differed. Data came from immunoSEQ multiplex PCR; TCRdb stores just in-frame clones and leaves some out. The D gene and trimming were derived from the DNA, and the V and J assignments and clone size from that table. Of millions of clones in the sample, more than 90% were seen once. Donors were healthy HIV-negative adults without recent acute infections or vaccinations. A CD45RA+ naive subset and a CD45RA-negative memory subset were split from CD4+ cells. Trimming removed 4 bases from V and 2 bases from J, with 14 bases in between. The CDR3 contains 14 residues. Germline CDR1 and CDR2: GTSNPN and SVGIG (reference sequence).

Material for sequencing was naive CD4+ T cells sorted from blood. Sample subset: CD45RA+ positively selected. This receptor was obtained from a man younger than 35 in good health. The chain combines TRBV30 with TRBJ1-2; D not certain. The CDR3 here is CAWKGEAYNYGYTF. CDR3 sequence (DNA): TGTGCCTGGAAGGGAGAGGCCTACAACTATGGCTACACCTTC.